The rows below give T cell receptor beta chains drawn from one sample of a study of tumor-infiltrating lymphocytes in primary liver carcinoma. TCRdb itself ran the multiplex PCR reads through MiXCR, one entry per CDR3 protein. The sample records about 200,000 distinct CDR3 sequences, approximately 64% being singletons. What was sequenced was peripheral blood. These receptors originate from a woman aged 60 to 75 with primary liver carcinoma and hepatitis B virus infection. CDR3s include the opening cysteine and the closing phenylalanine or tryptophan. A D gene is named only where the DNA matches it firmly. A clone size is listed for some rows: how often the clone was seen (once, few, many), or a class if it is expanded.

abundance: -
v_gene: TRBV20-1
d_gene: TRBD2
j_gene: TRBJ2-3
CDR3nt: TGCAGTGCTAGAGTAGGACTAGCGGGGACAGATACGCAGTATTTT
CDR3aa: CSARVGLAGTDTQYF

abundance: -
v_gene: TRBV11-1
d_gene: TRBD2
j_gene: TRBJ2-1
CDR3nt: TGTGCCAGCAGCCTGGGACTAGCGGGAGAAGTTGACAATGAGAAGTTCTTC
CDR3aa: CASSLGLAGEVDNEKFF

abundance: many
v_gene: TRBV5-5
d_gene: -
j_gene: TRBJ1-6
CDR3nt: TGTGCCAGCAGCGTGCTGAGAAATTCACCCCTCCACTTT
CDR3aa: CASSVLRNSPLHF

abundance: -
v_gene: TRBV11-2
d_gene: TRBD2
j_gene: TRBJ2-3
CDR3nt: TGTGCCAGCAGCTCCCCGGGACTAGCGGGAGTGGATACGCAGTATTTT
CDR3aa: CASSSPGLAGVDTQYF

abundance: few
v_gene: TRBV6-2/TRBV6-3
d_gene: -
j_gene: TRBJ2-2
CDR3nt: TGTGCCAGCAGCGAGTGGTCCGGGGAGCTGTTTTTT
CDR3aa: CASSEWSGELFF

abundance: -
v_gene: TRBV11-2
d_gene: TRBD1
j_gene: TRBJ2-2
CDR3nt: TGTACCAGCAGCCGGACAGGGTGGACCGGGAAGCTGTTTTTT
CDR3aa: CTSSRTGWTGKLFF

abundance: -
v_gene: TRBV5-6
d_gene: TRBD1
j_gene: TRBJ1-4
CDR3nt: TGTGCCAGCAGCTTGTCCGGGACAGGGAATGGAAAACTGTTTTTT
CDR3aa: CASSLSGTGNGKLFF

abundance: -
v_gene: TRBV4-1
d_gene: -
j_gene: TRBJ2-4
CDR3nt: TGCGCCAGCAGCCAAGGTCTAGCGCGACACCCTTTAAACATTAAGTACTTC
CDR3aa: CASSQGLARHPLNIKYF

abundance: -
v_gene: TRBV4-3
d_gene: TRBD2
j_gene: TRBJ2-1
CDR3nt: TGCGCCAGTAGTCAAGACCTAGCGGGAGGGCCGTACAATGAGCAGTTCTTC
CDR3aa: CASSQDLAGGPYNEQFF

abundance: -
v_gene: TRBV18
d_gene: TRBD1
j_gene: TRBJ1-4
CDR3nt: TGTGCCAGCTCACCACCGAACAGGGGGAATGAAAAACTGTTTTTT
CDR3aa: CASSPPNRGNEKLFF

abundance: -
v_gene: TRBV11-2
d_gene: -
j_gene: TRBJ2-5
CDR3nt: TGTGCCAGAAGCTTAGTTGGTTTCCAAGAGACTCAGTACTTC
CDR3aa: CARSLVGFQETQYF

abundance: -
v_gene: TRBV11-2
d_gene: -
j_gene: TRBJ2-2
CDR3nt: TGTGCCAGCAGGTCATTAAGGGGGAGGAGCACCGGTGAGCTGTTTTTT
CDR3aa: CASRSLRGRSTGELFF

abundance: large
v_gene: TRBV11-2
d_gene: -
j_gene: TRBJ2-7
CDR3nt: TGTGCCAGCAGCTCCAACCGCAGGGTTCTCGAGCAGTACTTC
CDR3aa: CASSSNRRVLEQYF

abundance: few
v_gene: TRBV5-4
d_gene: -
j_gene: TRBJ1-2
CDR3nt: TGTGCCAGCAGCTTGGCTCTGGACGCCATGAGGGGCTACACCTTC
CDR3aa: CASSLALDAMRGYTF

abundance: -
v_gene: TRBV5-6
d_gene: -
j_gene: TRBJ2-3
CDR3nt: TGTGCCAGCAGGAGACTAGTGGAGGCAGATACGCAGTATTTT
CDR3aa: CASRRLVEADTQYF

abundance: -
v_gene: TRBV5-1
d_gene: TRBD1
j_gene: TRBJ2-7
CDR3nt: TGCGCCAGCAGCTGGGGCCGGGACAGGGGCTACGAGCAGTACTTC
CDR3aa: CASSWGRDRGYEQYF

abundance: -
v_gene: TRBV11-2
d_gene: -
j_gene: TRBJ2-1
CDR3nt: TGTGCCAGCAGCTTACCAGGGTTTAGGCAGTTCTTC
CDR3aa: CASSLPGFRQFF

abundance: -
v_gene: TRBV10-1
d_gene: TRBD2
j_gene: TRBJ2-2
CDR3nt: TGCGCCAGCAGTCAACGGGAGGGCGCCGGGGAGCTGTTTTTT
CDR3aa: CASSQREGAGELFF

abundance: -
v_gene: TRBV11-2
d_gene: TRBD1
j_gene: TRBJ2-7
CDR3nt: TGTGCCAGCAGCTTACGGACAGGGGGTAACTACGAGCAGTACTTC
CDR3aa: CASSLRTGGNYEQYF

abundance: few
v_gene: TRBV5-1
d_gene: -
j_gene: TRBJ1-1
CDR3nt: TGCGCCAGCAGCTTTCAGGGTTCGGGCACTGAAGCTTTCTTT
CDR3aa: CASSFQGSGTEAFF

abundance: few
v_gene: TRBV28
d_gene: -
j_gene: TRBJ1-2
CDR3nt: TGTGCCAGCAGTTTATACACACAAGGCTATGGCTACACCTTC
CDR3aa: CASSLYTQGYGYTF

abundance: -
v_gene: TRBV12-3/TRBV12-4
d_gene: TRBD2
j_gene: TRBJ2-1
CDR3nt: TGTGCCAGCAGTCCCGGACTAGCGGGAGGGGTATATAAGGAGCAGTTCTTC
CDR3aa: CASSPGLAGGVYKEQFF

abundance: once
v_gene: TRBV6-1
d_gene: TRBD2
j_gene: TRBJ2-3
CDR3nt: TGTGTCACTCTCCTCCAAGCGGGAGTCGCAGATACGCAGTATTTT
CDR3aa: CVTLLQAGVADTQYF

abundance: many
v_gene: TRBV11-2
d_gene: -
j_gene: TRBJ2-7
CDR3nt: TGTGCCAGCAGCTGGAGCGTAAGCTCCTACGAGCAGTACTTC
CDR3aa: CASSWSVSSYEQYF

abundance: few
v_gene: TRBV5-4
d_gene: -
j_gene: TRBJ2-7
CDR3nt: TGTGCCAGCAGCTTGGACAGTGTCCACGAGCAGTACTTC
CDR3aa: CASSLDSVHEQYF

abundance: -
v_gene: TRBV12-3/TRBV12-4
d_gene: -
j_gene: TRBJ2-1
CDR3nt: TGTGCCAGCAGTTTAGTCGCCGGCATCAACGAGCAGTTCTTC
CDR3aa: CASSLVAGINEQFF

abundance: once
v_gene: TRBV5-1
d_gene: TRBD1
j_gene: TRBJ1-5
CDR3nt: TGCGCCAGCTCGACAGGGAGCGTCAATCAGCCCCAGCTTTTT
CDR3aa: CASSTGSVNQPQLF

abundance: few
v_gene: TRBV12-3/TRBV12-4
d_gene: -
j_gene: TRBJ1-5
CDR3nt: TGTGCCAGCAGTCCCTCCCAAGATACGCAGCATTTT
CDR3aa: CASSPSQDTQHF

abundance: -
v_gene: TRBV6-2/TRBV6-3
d_gene: -
j_gene: TRBJ1-6
CDR3nt: TGTGCCAGCAGTTGGACGTCCTATAATTCACCCTTCCACTTT
CDR3aa: CASSWTSYNSPFHF

abundance: -
v_gene: TRBV11-3
d_gene: -
j_gene: TRBJ1-1
CDR3nt: TGTGGCAGCAGCCACGGACGGATGAGCACTGAAGCTTTCTTT
CDR3aa: CGSSHGRMSTEAFF

abundance: -
v_gene: TRBV29-1
d_gene: TRBD1
j_gene: TRBJ2-7
CDR3nt: TGCAGCGTTGGCGGGACAGGGGACTACGAGCAGCGCTTC
CDR3aa: CSVGGTGDYEQRF

abundance: -
v_gene: TRBV4-1
d_gene: -
j_gene: TRBJ2-2
CDR3nt: TGCGCCAGCAGCCAAGATACGTCGAACACCGGGGAGCTGTTTTTT
CDR3aa: CASSQDTSNTGELFF

abundance: -
v_gene: TRBV11-3
d_gene: TRBD2
j_gene: TRBJ2-1
CDR3nt: TGTGCCAGCAGCTTAGATCAACTAGCGGGAATGCCAGAGAGTGAGCAGTTCTTC
CDR3aa: CASSLDQLAGMPESEQFF

abundance: many
v_gene: TRBV6-6
d_gene: -
j_gene: TRBJ1-2
CDR3nt: TGTGCCAGCAGCGGGTATATGGGAAATGGCTACACCTTC
CDR3aa: CASSGYMGNGYTF

abundance: -
v_gene: TRBV5-4
d_gene: TRBD1
j_gene: TRBJ2-1
CDR3nt: TGTGCCAGTAGCTTAGGCAGGGGGCGAAACTACAATGAGCATTTCTTC
CDR3aa: CASSLGRGRNYNEHFF

abundance: -
v_gene: TRBV11-2
d_gene: -
j_gene: TRBJ2-1
CDR3nt: TGTGCCAGCAGCCGGACAAGGCAGAACAATGAGCAGTTCTTC
CDR3aa: CASSRTRQNNEQFF

abundance: -
v_gene: TRBV11-3
d_gene: -
j_gene: TRBJ2-7
CDR3nt: TGTGTCAGCAGCCGTACCCCCGGGACTCCTGGCTCCTACGAGCAGTACTTT
CDR3aa: CVSSRTPGTPGSYEQYF

abundance: few
v_gene: TRBV7-9
d_gene: -
j_gene: TRBJ2-5
CDR3nt: TGTGCCAGCAGCGCGACAGCAGAAGAGACCCAGTACTTC
CDR3aa: CASSATAEETQYF

abundance: few
v_gene: TRBV5-5
d_gene: -
j_gene: TRBJ2-2
CDR3nt: TGTGCCATCAGCTTGGATTTGGGGAGGAGTACGGCCGGGGAGCTGTTTTTT
CDR3aa: CAISLDLGRSTAGELFF

abundance: -
v_gene: TRBV11-3
d_gene: -
j_gene: TRBJ1-1
CDR3nt: TGCGCCAGCAGCTTAGCTCCGAACACTGAAGCTTTCTTT
CDR3aa: CASSLAPNTEAFF